This TCR beta chain was documented in a study of T cell changes during pregnancy in multiple sclerosis (dated by TCRdb to about 2019). The study in broad terms: In women with multiple sclerosis, the researchers looked at how the T cell repertoire shifted as pregnancy progressed.

CDR1 is given as SGDLS and CDR2 as YYNGEE, both from the germline V gene. Germline trimming: 3 bases from V, 3 bases from J; junction bases outside gene matches: 7. The CDR3 contains 16 residues, cysteine and phenylalanine counted. CDR3 DNA only is kept here, 48 bases in frame from base 1. As to this clone: It lacks a known antigen. No much larger clonotype is one base removed from it; base qualities were not supplied.

Receptor libraries were prepared by the immunoSEQ multiplex PCR assay. TCRdb carries this immuneACCESS record with in-frame sequences only. Its versions omit some clonotypes, under half of them owing to an unresolved V gene in the studies checked, with the rest unexplained. This sample comprises some 77,000 clones, approximately 94% of them detected only once. The ten largest account for 2.6% of the sample. This sequence originates from a female donor in good health, enrolled as a control in a pregnancy study. Sequenced here: peripheral blood, sampled after pregnancy. The chain is assembled from TRBV9 and TRBJ2-7; 12 central nucleotides agree with TRBD1. CDR3 reads: CASSAGGQGAYYEQYF. The nucleotides read TGTGCCAGCAGCGCGGGGGGACAGGGGGCCTACTACGAGCAGTACTTC. Reference TRBV9 and TRBJ2-7 genes cover what lies past the CDR3, so the full variable domain is DSGVTQTPKHLITATGQRVTLRCSPRSGDLSVYWYQQSLDQGLQFLIQYYNGEERAKGNILERFSAQQFPDLHSELNLSSLELGDSALYFCASSAGGQGAYYEQYFGPGTRLTVT.